Listed below are T cell receptor beta chains from one sample, sequenced in a study of regulatory T cells in long-lasting Graves disease. TCRdb reanalysed the multiplex PCR reads using MiXCR and keeps one entry per CDR3 protein. The sample records about 470,000 distinct CDR3 sequences, about 20% being singletons. The specimen comprised peripheral blood mononuclear cells (PBMCs), sampled when the disease was refractory, from a patient treated with antithyroid drugs. The receptors were gathered from a female donor with Graves disease. CDR3s include the opening cysteine and the closing phenylalanine or tryptophan. The D gene is left open where the match is weak. Size is omitted from some rows. Given values are once, few, many or a class for expanded clones.

cdr3_length	clone_size	j_call	d_call	v_call	cdr3_nt	cdr3_aa
15	.	TRBJ2-7	.	TRBV27	TGTGCCAGCAGTCTACGGGGACAAGGGGTATCTGAGCAGTACTTC	CASSLRGQGVSEQYF
14	few	TRBJ2-7	TRBD2	TRBV20-1	TGCAGTGCTAGAGCCTATGGGGGGGGCTACGAGCAGTACTTC	CSARAYGGGYEQYF
13	many	TRBJ2-7	.	TRBV12-3/TRBV12-4	TGTGCCAGCAGTTCCAGCCCCCCCGGAGAGCAGTACTTC	CASSSSPPGEQYF
15	many	TRBJ1-4	.	TRBV28	TGTGCCAGCAGTCCCGCGGGGAGCTCAGCTGAAAAACTGTTTTTT	CASSPAGSSAEKLFF
14	.	TRBJ1-2	TRBD1	TRBV29-1	TGCAGCGTTGAAGATAAGGGCGGACAGGGCTTACTAATTTTC	CSVEDKGGQGLLIF
13	.	TRBJ1-1	.	TRBV12-3/TRBV12-4	TGTGCCAGCAGTTTACACGGGAACACTGAAGCTTTCTTT	CASSLHGNTEAFF
14	many	TRBJ1-2	TRBD1	TRBV20-1	TGCAGTGCTCGTAGACAGGGAAGGAAGGATGGCTACACCTTC	CSARRQGRKDGYTF
11	many	TRBJ2-7	.	TRBV28	TGTGCCAGCAGTAATGCGGGCGAGCAGTACTTC	CASSNAGEQYF
15	.	TRBJ2-6	.	TRBV7-9	TGTGCCAGCACCGTAAGCGAGGCTGGGGCCAACGTCCTGACTTTC	CASTVSEAGANVLTF
19	.	TRBJ1-5	.	TRBV12-3/TRBV12-4	TGTGCCAGCAGTTTAGGTCTGGGGGTCAACACGGGAGGCAATCAGCCCCAGCATTTT	CASSLGLGVNTGGNQPQHF
17	.	TRBJ2-1	.	TRBV28	TGTGCCAGCAGTTTGAACAGGGGACTTAGTTCCTACAATGAGCAGTTCTTC	CASSLNRGLSSYNEQFF
15	.	TRBJ2-7	TRBD1	TRBV11-2	TGTGCCAGCAGCTTAGCGACAGGGCTGGCCTACGAGCAGTACTTC	CASSLATGLAYEQYF
16	few	TRBJ2-4	.	TRBV2	TGTGCCAGCACAAAAGGACGGTCGCTAGCCAAAAACATTCAGTACTTC	CASTKGRSLAKNIQYF
16	many	TRBJ2-2	TRBD1	TRBV29-1	TGCAGCGTTGAGTTCCTGTCCGGGACAGAGAACGGGGAGCTGTTTTTT	CSVEFLSGTENGELFF
14	.	TRBJ1-1	.	TRBV28	TGTGCCAGCAGTCCCGGGGTCTCTACCACTGAAGCTTTCTTT	CASSPGVSTTEAFF
14	few	TRBJ2-3	TRBD2	TRBV2	TGTGCCACACTACTAGCGGGAGGGCATGATACGCAGTATTTT	CATLLAGGHDTQYF
13	few	TRBJ2-7	TRBD1	TRBV29-1	TGCAGCGGCGTGGGGACAGGGTTCGACGAGCAGTACTTC	CSGVGTGFDEQYF
15	.	TRBJ2-5	.	TRBV7-6	TGTGCCAGCAGCTTTACTACAGGGGTAGGGGAGGCCCAGTACTTC	CASSFTTGVGEAQYF
16	many	TRBJ2-7	TRBD2	TRBV28	TGTGCCAGCAGTTTATGGGGTGAAGCGGGGGGGGCGGAGCAGTACTTC	CASSLWGEAGGAEQYF
17	.	TRBJ2-7	.	TRBV7-2	TGTGCCAGCAGCTCAGATCCATGGGGATACTCCACCTACGAGCAGTACTTC	CASSSDPWGYSTYEQYF
15	.	TRBJ2-7	TRBD2	TRBV25-1	TGTGCCAGCAGTGAAGCGAGTAGCGGGTCCTACGAGCAGTACTTC	CASSEASSGSYEQYF
14	many	TRBJ2-7	.	TRBV28	TGTGCCAGCAGTTCCCACAGGGCTTCAGGCGAGCAGTACTTC	CASSSHRASGEQYF
13	.	TRBJ2-7	TRBD2	TRBV29-1	TGCAGCGTTGCGGCGCGGGAGGGACACGAGCAGTACTTC	CSVAAREGHEQYF
16	.	TRBJ2-1	TRBD2	TRBV2	TGTGCCAGCACTGCCCCGGGACTAAGCCCCTACAATGAGCAGTTCTTC	CASTAPGLSPYNEQFF
13	many	TRBJ1-1	.	TRBV11-2	TGTGCCAGCGCCAAGGTCCCGGGGGCTGAAGCTTTCTTT	CASAKVPGAEAFF
14	many	TRBJ1-2	.	TRBV27	TGTGCCAGCAGTTTTTCAGGGTCCGGCTATGGCTACACCTTC	CASSFSGSGYGYTF
14	many	TRBJ2-4	.	TRBV12-3/TRBV12-4	TGTGCCAGCAGACAGGGTTCCGCCAAAAACATTCAGTACTTC	CASRQGSAKNIQYF
15	.	TRBJ1-2	.	TRBV4-3	TGCGCCAGCAGCCAAGGGGCCGCTAATAACTATGGCTACACCTTC	CASSQGAANNYGYTF
14	many	TRBJ1-5	.	TRBV7-9	TGTGCCAGCAGCTTAGCATCGGGCAGTCAGCCCCAGCATTTT	CASSLASGSQPQHF
17	many	TRBJ2-7	.	TRBV6-1	TGTGCAAGCAGGTGGGGGGCTAGGCACGGGAGCCGTGGCGAGCAGTACTTC	CASRWGARHGSRGEQYF
15	many	TRBJ1-5	.	TRBV3-1	TGTGCCAGCAGCCAAGGATGGGGTAGCAATCAGCCCCAGCATTTT	CASSQGWGSNQPQHF
16	.	TRBJ1-4	.	TRBV7-9	TGTGCCAGCAGCAAACAGGGTAGAAAGGCTAATGAAAAACTGTTTTTT	CASSKQGRKANEKLFF
15	many	TRBJ1-5	.	TRBV6-1	TGTGCCAGCAGCGATACAACGTACCCAGATCAGCCCCAGCATTTT	CASSDTTYPDQPQHF
15	few	TRBJ2-2	.	TRBV4-1	TGCGCCAGCAGCGAGGGGGAGGTGCTCACCGGGGAGCTGTTTTTT	CASSEGEVLTGELFF
16	.	TRBJ2-1	.	TRBV27	TGTGCCTGCAAGCGTGAAACCGGGACTCCGTACAATGAGCAGTTCTTC	CACKRETGTPYNEQFF
15	few	TRBJ1-2	TRBD1	TRBV6-2/TRBV6-3	TGTGCCAGCAGCCGAGGACAGGGAAGAACCTATGGCTACACCTTC	CASSRGQGRTYGYTF
14	few	TRBJ2-5	TRBD2	TRBV7-9	TGTGCCAGCAGCTTAAACGGGGGGCAAGAGACCCAGTACTTC	CASSLNGGQETQYF
17	many	TRBJ2-7	TRBD2	TRBV15	TGTGCCACCAGCAGACGTCGGACTAGCGGGGGCCCCTACGAGCAGTACTTC	CATSRRRTSGGPYEQYF